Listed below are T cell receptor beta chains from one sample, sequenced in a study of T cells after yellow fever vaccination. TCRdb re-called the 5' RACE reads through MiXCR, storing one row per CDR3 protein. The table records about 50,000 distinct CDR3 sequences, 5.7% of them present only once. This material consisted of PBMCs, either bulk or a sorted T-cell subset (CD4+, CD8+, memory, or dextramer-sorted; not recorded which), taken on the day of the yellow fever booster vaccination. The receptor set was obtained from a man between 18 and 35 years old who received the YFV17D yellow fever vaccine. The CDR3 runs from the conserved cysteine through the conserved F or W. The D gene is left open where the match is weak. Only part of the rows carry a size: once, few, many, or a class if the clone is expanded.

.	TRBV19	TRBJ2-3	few	TGTGCCAGTACTAAGACTAGCACAGATACGCAGTATTTT	CASTKTSTDTQYF
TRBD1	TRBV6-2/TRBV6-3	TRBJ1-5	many	TGTGCCAGCAGGCATGGACAGGGAAGTCAGCCCCAGCATTTT	CASRHGQGSQPQHF
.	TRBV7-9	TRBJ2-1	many	TGTGCCAGCAGCTTATTCGGGGGGCACAATGAGCAGTTCTTC	CASSLFGGHNEQFF
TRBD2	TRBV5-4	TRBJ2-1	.	TGTGCCAGCAGCTTAGACCTAGCGGGGGGATACAATGAGCAGTTCTTC	CASSLDLAGGYNEQFF
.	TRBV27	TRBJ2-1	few	TGTGCCAGCAGTTTATCAACTAGTAACTCCTACAATGAGCAGTTCTTC	CASSLSTSNSYNEQFF
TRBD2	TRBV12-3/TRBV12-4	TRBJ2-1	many	TGTGCCAGCAGCCGTAGCGGGGGGGCCAGTGAGCAGTTCTTC	CASSRSGGASEQFF
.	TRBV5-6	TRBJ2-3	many	TGTGCCAGCAGCTCGGGACCGACCAGCACAGATACGCAGTATTTT	CASSSGPTSTDTQYF
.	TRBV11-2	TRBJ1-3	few	TGTGCCAGCAGCCCCCACGGGAGCTCTGGAAACACCATATATTTT	CASSPHGSSGNTIYF
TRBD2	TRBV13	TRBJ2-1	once	TGTGCCAGCAGCAGACTAAGCGGGGGGGCGAGGGAGCAGTTCTTC	CASSRLSGGAREQFF
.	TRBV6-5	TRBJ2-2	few	TGTGCCAGCAGTTACGGGTCCACCGGGGAGCTGTTTTTT	CASSYGSTGELFF
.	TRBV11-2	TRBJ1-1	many	TGTGCCAGCACTCGTGGGGGGGACACTGAAGCTTTCTTT	CASTRGGDTEAFF
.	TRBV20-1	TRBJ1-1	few	TGCAGTGCTAGAGATCAAGGGGAGTTCGGGGGGAGTTTGAACACTGAAGCTTTCTTT	CSARDQGEFGGSLNTEAFF
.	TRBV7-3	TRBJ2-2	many	TGTGCCAGCACCATGTCCGGGGGTAACACCGGGGAGCTGTTTTTT	CASTMSGGNTGELFF
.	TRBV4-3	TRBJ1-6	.	TGCGCCAGCAGCGGACGTTGGGGACGGGATTCACCCCTCCACTTT	CASSGRWGRDSPLHF
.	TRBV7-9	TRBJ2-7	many	TGTGCCAGCAGCCCCCGGACGGGAACATACGAGCAGTACTTC	CASSPRTGTYEQYF
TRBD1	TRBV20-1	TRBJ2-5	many	TGCAGTGCCTCGACAGGGCCCCCAGAGACCCAGTACTTC	CSASTGPPETQYF
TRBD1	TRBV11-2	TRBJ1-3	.	TGTGCCAGCAGCGATTGGACAGGGAAGGCGTCTGGAAACACCATATATTTT	CASSDWTGKASGNTIYF
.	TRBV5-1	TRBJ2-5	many	TGCGCCAGCAGTCCGGGGGAGACCCAGTACTTC	CASSPGETQYF
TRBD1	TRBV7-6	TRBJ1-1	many	TGTGCCAGCAGCTTGGTTGGACAGGGTGAAGCTTTCTTT	CASSLVGQGEAFF
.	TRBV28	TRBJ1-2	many	TGTGCCAGCAGTTCACCGGATACAGGGATGTACTATGGCTACACCTTC	CASSSPDTGMYYGYTF
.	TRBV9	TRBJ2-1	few	TGTGCCAGCAGCGTAGGCCATGAGCAGTTCTTC	CASSVGHEQFF
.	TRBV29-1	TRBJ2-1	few	TGCAGCGCGGGTAGTAGCTCCTACAATGAGCAGTTCTTC	CSAGSSSYNEQFF
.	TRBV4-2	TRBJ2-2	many	TGTGCCAGCAGCCAAAAATCCGGGGAGCTGTTTTTT	CASSQKSGELFF
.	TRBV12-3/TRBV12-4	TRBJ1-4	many	TGTGCCAGCAGCCCCGACAGTATTAGTGAAAAACTGTTTTTT	CASSPDSISEKLFF
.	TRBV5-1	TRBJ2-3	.	TGCGCCAGCAGCTTTAGGGGGGGGCCAGATACGCAGTATTTT	CASSFRGGPDTQYF
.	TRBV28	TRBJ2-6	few	TGTGCCAGCAGTCCTACAGCTTCTGGGGCCAACGTCCTGACTTTC	CASSPTASGANVLTF
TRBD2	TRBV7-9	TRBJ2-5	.	TGTGCCAGCAGACTTGGGACTAGCGGGGGGGCAGAGACCCAGTACTTC	CASRLGTSGGAETQYF
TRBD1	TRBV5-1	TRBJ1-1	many	TGCGCCAGCAGCTTGTCCGGTTCAGGGACAGTGAACACTGAAGCTTTCTTT	CASSLSGSGTVNTEAFF
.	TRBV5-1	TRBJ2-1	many	TGCGCCAGCAGCTTGGACGCGGGGTACAATGAGCAGTTCTTC	CASSLDAGYNEQFF
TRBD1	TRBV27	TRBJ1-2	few	TGTGCCAGCAGTTCCCCTATCCAGGGGGCTGGTGGCTACACCTTC	CASSSPIQGAGGYTF
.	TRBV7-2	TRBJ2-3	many	TGTGCCTCCAGCCGGGCAGTCACAGATACGCAGTATTTT	CASSRAVTDTQYF
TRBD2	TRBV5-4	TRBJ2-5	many	TGTGCCAGCAGCCTCCTTAGCGGGGTTGGGGAGACCCAGTACTTC	CASSLLSGVGETQYF
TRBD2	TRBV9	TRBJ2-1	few	TGTGCCAGCAGCGTAGAAGTTCTTCGGCTAGCGGGGAGCTACAATGAGCAGTTCTTC	CASSVEVLRLAGSYNEQFF
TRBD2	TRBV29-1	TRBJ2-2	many	TGCAGTCGGGGGGACGGGGAGCTGTTTTTT	CSRGDGELFF
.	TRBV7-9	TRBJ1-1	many	TGTGCCAGCAGCTTAGATGGGTCCACTGAAGCTTTCTTT	CASSLDGSTEAFF
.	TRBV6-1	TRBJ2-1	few	TGTGCCAGCCGACGACAGGTCTCCTACAATGAGCAGTTCTTC	CASRRQVSYNEQFF
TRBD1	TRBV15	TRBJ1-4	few	TGTGCCACCAGCAGAGATATAGACAGGGAGAATGAAAAACTGTTTTTT	CATSRDIDRENEKLFF
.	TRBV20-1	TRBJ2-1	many	TGCAGTGCCAACAATGAGCAGTTCTTC	CSANNEQFF
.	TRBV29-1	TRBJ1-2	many	TGCAGCGTCCGCGCGTCTGGGTTGAGTGGCTATGGCTACACCTTC	CSVRASGLSGYGYTF
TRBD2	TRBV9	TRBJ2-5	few	TGTGCCAGCAGCTCTGCGGGGGGAAAAGAGACCCAGTACTTC	CASSSAGGKETQYF
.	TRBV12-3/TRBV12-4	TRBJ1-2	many	TGTGCCAGCAGTAGGACGGACTATGGCTACACCTTC	CASSRTDYGYTF
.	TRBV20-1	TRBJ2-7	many	TGCAGTGCTAGAGGCCAGATCAAATTCTACGAGCAGTACTTC	CSARGQIKFYEQYF
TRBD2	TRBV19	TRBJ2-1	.	TGTGCCAGTAGTATAGATAGCGGGGGGGCAGGTGAGCAGTTCTTC	CASSIDSGGAGEQFF
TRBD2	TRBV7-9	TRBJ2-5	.	TGTGCCAGCAGCTCTACTACTAGCGGGGGAGAGACCCAGTACTTC	CASSSTTSGGETQYF
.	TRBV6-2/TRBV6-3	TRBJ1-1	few	TGTGCCAGCAGCGAATGGAACACTGAAGCTTTCTTT	CASSEWNTEAFF
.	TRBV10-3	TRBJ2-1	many	TGTGCCATCAGTGAGCCGAACGGGGAAGGGGAGCAGTTCTTC	CAISEPNGEGEQFF
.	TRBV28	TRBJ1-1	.	TGTGCCAGCAGATTGAGTTCCACTGAAGCTTTCTTT	CASRLSSTEAFF
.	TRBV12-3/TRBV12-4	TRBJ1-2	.	TGTGCCAGCAGTTTATTGGTGGACCTCTCTAACTATGGCTACACCTTC	CASSLLVDLSNYGYTF
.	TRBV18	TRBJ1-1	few	TGTGCCAGCTCACCACCCGGAGTAGAGGGCAGGGGAGGGGCGGCTTTCTTT	CASSPPGVEGRGGAAFF
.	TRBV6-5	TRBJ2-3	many	TGTGCCAGCAGTTGGGATGACAGGAGCACAGATACGCAGTATTTT	CASSWDDRSTDTQYF
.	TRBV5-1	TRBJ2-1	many	TGCGCCAGCAGCTTGGTTGAGAATGAGCAGTTCTTC	CASSLVENEQFF